This T cell receptor (beta chain) was observed in a study of T cell responses to AZD1222 COVID-19 vaccine (dated by TCRdb to the early 2020s). In terms of the full investigation: Because spike-specific TCR depth and breadth did not differ between the two schedules, AZD1222 recipients who got a second dose at roughly 4 weeks were pooled with those who got a second dose at roughly 12 weeks. A total of 230 to 250 trial participants underwent TCR sequencing, of whom about 200 received two doses of AZD1222 and about 25 received two doses of the MenACWY control vaccine. Trial participants were enrolled by age into subgroups of 18-55, 56-69 and 70-plus years, and around 140, 26 and 57 TCR-sequenced participants, respectively, were included in these subgroups.

Including the terminal cysteine and phenylalanine, the CDR3 comprises 12 residues. The read is trimmed to its CDR3 DNA, 36 bases read in frame from base 1. V gives up 2 bases and J gives up 3 bases, and the segment between their germline ends measures 5 bases. The germline V gene (reference sequence) gives CDR1 as LGHDT and CDR2 as YNNKEL. The intended sense of this specimen's time point label: baseline before first vaccination. Samples from vaccinated people were obtained from the UK trials COV001 and COV002, which included a single-blind randomized controlled phase 2/3 trial of AZD1222 (ChAdOx1 nCoV-19) in healthy adults. For TCRbeta chain sequencing, PBMC samples from trial participants were taken at day 0 and at day 28 after the second dose. Summary of the overall study and its limitations: Most participants were white British and females outnumbered males, and the authors suggested that clonal diversity may have been underestimated. Vaccine-associated CD4 TCRs spanned the whole spike protein, with dominant responses in regions 160-218 and 743-854. Spike-specific TCR breadth and depth rose significantly after two AZD1222 doses compared with day 0 and with MenACWY recipients. Conclusions about previously exposed vaccinees were limited because only a handful of AZD1222 recipients were SARS-CoV-2 seropositive at baseline. In the small 56-69-year group, the increase in depth fell short of significance, most likely because of low power. Because no samples from the day 14 peak response were available, repertoires could be characterized only after the peak T cell response. Reportedly, almost half of the unique spike-specific TCRs recognized epitopes lying outside the regions that are mutated in the B.1.351 and B.1.1.7 variants.

Remarks on this clone: Its antigen specificity is not known. Base qualities were left out, and no much larger clone turns up one base away.

The CDR3 regions of human TCRbeta chains were analyzed by immunosequencing. The study's own analysis went as follows. Repertoire TCRs were checked for matches against a reference library of SARS-CoV-2-specific TCRs that had been generated using the MIRA antigen-specificity platform. Breadth was defined as the fraction of unique TCRs that were SARS-CoV-2-associated. Depth was defined as the fraction of total T cells that were SARS-CoV-2-associated. Using the MIRA data, each spike-specific TCR was assigned both to the spike region to which the TCR was reactive and to a CD4 or CD8 class. Log10-transformed breadth and depth values were compared by one-way ANOVA with Sidak's multiple comparisons tests. This immuneACCESS table, as held by TCRdb, lists in-frame sequences with V and J called but not all clones. Of the missing ones, under half trace to an unresolved V gene in checked studies; the others have no known cause. That table furnishes V, J and clone size, whereas the DNA furnished D and trimming. The sample records fewer than 120,000 clones, 92% of which are singletons. The ten largest account for around 7.8% of the sample.

The rearranged chain carries TRBV3-1 (or the pseudogene TRBV3-2) and TRBJ2-7; a confident D gene designation cannot be given. The receptor's source is an adult in good health. Here the sequenced sample was peripheral blood, taken on day 0 of AZD1222 vaccination. The CDR3 protein: CASSQSYYEQYF. The DNA reads TGTGCCAGCAGCCAAAGCTACTACGAGCAGTACTTC.